The 30 T cell receptor beta chains below come from one sample, sequenced in a study of beta chain features in type 1 diabetes. The whole isolated RNA underwent reverse transcription, so sequencing captured expressed TCRB transcripts. Only in-frame clones appear in the TCRdb table, and some are missing; sequencing was by immunoSEQ multiplex PCR. Among a few hundred thousand clones, around 10% were seen once, and the ten largest hold around 0.037%. Material for sequencing was naive CD4+ T cells from blood. The receptors derive from a woman aged 18 to 35 in good health.

The table lists this clone with a few counts. The rearrangement uses TRBV5-1 and TRBJ2-2; the match to TRBD2 covers 11 bases. This CDR3 region has 16 residues. The trim removed 3 bases at V and 5 bases at J, leaving 6 bases unmatched. Germline values: CDR1 SGHRS, CDR2 YFSETQ. CDR3 in DNA: TGCGCCAGCAGCTCAAGGACTAGCGGGTCGACCGGGGAGCTGTTTTTT. This encodes CASSSRTSGSTGELFF.

This clone has only a few counts. The V gene is TRBV21-1, the J gene TRBJ1-1; TRBD1 is the table's D call, not checked against the DNA. TRBV21-1 is labeled a pseudogene. The CDR3 spans 19 residues. The CDR3 sequence is CASSKARESGQGGNTEAFF. In DNA form, the CDR3 reads TGTGCCAGCAGCAAAGCGAGGGAAAGCGGTCAGGGGGGAAACACTGAAGCTTTCTTT.

This clone was seen more than once but under ten times. This rearrangement joins TRBV15 to TRBJ2-1; 7 nucleotides match TRBD1. The V segment lost 0 bases and the J segment 0 bases; nucleotides outside the gene matches: 8. The CDR3 contains 18 residues. From germline, CDR1 is LNHNV and CDR2 YYDKDF (reference sequence). CDR3 sequence (DNA): TGTGCCACCAGCAGAGATTCGGGACAGAGGAGCTCCTACAATGAGCAGTTCTTC. Protein sequence: CATSRDSGQRSSYNEQFF. Combining the CDR3 with reference TRBV15 and TRBJ2-1 gives the whole variable domain DAMVIQNPRYQVTQFGKPVTLSCSQTLNHNVMYWYQQKSSQAPKLLFHYYDKDFNNEADTPDNFQSRRPNTSFCFLDIRSPGLGDTAMYLCATSRDSGQRSSYNEQFFGPGTRLTVL.

The genes are TRBV7-9 and TRBJ1-1; 9 positions agree with TRBD1. J lost 3 bases, V lost 8 bases, and 10 bases had no gene match. The CDR3 consists of 15 residues. Germline V gene sequence: CDR1 SEHNR, CDR2 FQNEAQ (reference sequence). This CDR3 is CASLRWGTGYTEAFF. In DNA, the CDR3 is TGTGCCAGCCTCCGGTGGGGGACAGGGTACACTGAAGCTTTCTTT.

V and J are TRBV7-6 and TRBJ2-1, with no clear D. The CDR3 loop spans 15 amino acids. CDR1 is SGHVS, CDR2 FNYEAQ, per germline. V was clipped by 5 bases and J by 5 bases, with 16 bases between them. CDR3 residues: CASSPQNPPHNEQFF. The CDR3 DNA sequence: TGTGCCAGCAGCCCCCAGAACCCTCCGCACAATGAGCAGTTCTTC.

This clone was recorded once. This sequence joins TRBV11-2 and TRBJ2-7, with TRBD2 matching over 16 bases. The CDR3 totals 16 residues. The V gene end was trimmed by 3 bases and the J gene end by 5 bases; junction bases not matched to a gene: 4. Germline V gives CDR1 SGHAT, CDR2 FQNNGV. The chain's CDR3 is CASSLGLAGGQDEQYF. The CDR3 DNA reads as TGTGCCAGCAGCTTGGGACTAGCGGGAGGGCAGGACGAGCAGTACTTC.

This clone was counted between two and nine times. The rearrangement joins TRBV7-7 to TRBJ2-1, with no clear D. The germline CDR1 and CDR2 sequences are SSHAT and FNYEAQ (reference sequence). CDR3 size: 14 residues. V lost 1 base to trimming and J lost 4 bases, with 8 bases between them. CDR3: CASSLGTAYNEQFF. Written as DNA, the CDR3 is TGTGCCAGCAGCTTAGGCACAGCATACAATGAGCAGTTCTTC. Full variable domain (outside the CDR3, taken from reference TRBV7-7 and TRBJ2-1): GAGVSQSPRYKVTKRGQDVTLRCDPISSHATLYWYQQALGQGPEFLTYFNYEAQPDKSGLPSDRFSAERPEGSISTLTIQRTEQRDSAMYRCASSLGTAYNEQFFGPGTRLTVL.

The rearrangement uses TRBV11-2 and TRBJ2-7, with D possibly TRBD2 on 6 matching bases. Trimming cost V 5 bases and J 6 bases, with 17 bases left between them. Germline CDR1 is SGHAT and CDR2 is FQNNGV. The CDR3 consists of 14 residues. The CDR3 here is CASSPFGLALEQYF. The CDR3 coding sequence is TGTGCCAGCAGCCCCTTTGGGCTAGCGCTCGAGCAGTACTTC.

The chain employs TRBV6-6 and TRBJ2-7, with no clear D. The CDR3 is 13 residues long. Germline CDR1 MNHNY, CDR2 SVGAGI (reference sequence). V lost 8 bases, J lost 3 bases, and 14 bases lay in between. The CDR3 nucleotides read TGTGCCAGCGGTAGGCGGTTGAACTACGAGCAGTACTTC. This codes for CASGRRLNYEQYF.

This clone was detected only a few times. This chain links TRBV9 with TRBJ1-2, with a tentative D call TRBD1 (5 bases). Germline V gene sequence: CDR1 SGDLS, CDR2 YYNGEE. This CDR3 is 14 amino acids long. Trimming removed 0 bases at V and 4 bases at J, with 10 bases between. The CDR3 DNA sequence: TGTGCCAGCAGCGTAGAACAGGACGGCTATGGCTACACCTTC. It encodes CASSVEQDGYGYTF.

V gene TRBV19 combines with J gene TRBJ2-7; 14 nucleotides agree with TRBD2. The J segment lost 6 bases and the V segment lost 10 bases, leaving 8 bases of the junction unmatched. There are 14 residues in the CDR3. The germline V gene has CDR1 LNHDA and CDR2 SQIVND (reference sequence). CDR3 in amino acids: CATGPGLAGAEQYF. DNA of the CDR3: TGTGCCACCGGACCGGGACTAGCGGGAGCCGAGCAGTACTTC.

The chain uses TRBV6-1 and TRBJ2-5; possible D gene TRBD2, 5 bases. The V end was cut by 3 bases, the J end by 5 bases, with 16 bases between. Germline V CDR1 and CDR2: MNHNS, SASEGT. CDR3 length: 15 amino acids. The CDR3 loop reads CASSESTRVGETQYF. CDR3 DNA: TGTGCCAGCAGTGAGTCCACGCGGGTAGGGGAGACCCAGTACTTC.

The table lists this clone with a count of one. This chain uses TRBV7-9 with TRBJ1-3; D is ambiguous. Looked up from germline, CDR1 is SEHNR and CDR2 is FQNEAQ (reference sequence). The germline V and J ends were trimmed by 5 bases and 0 bases, with 11 bases remaining between them. The CDR3 consists of 15 residues. The CDR3, as DNA: TGTGCCAGCAGCCCAATAGAGGGCTCTGGAAACACCATATATTTT. Protein sequence: CASSPIEGSGNTIYF. The whole variable domain, filled in from reference TRBV7-9 and TRBJ1-3, reads DTGVSQNPRHKITKRGQNVTFRCDPISEHNRLYWYRQTLGQGPEFLTYFQNEAQLEKSRLLSDRFSAERPKGSFSTLEIQRTEQGDSAMYLCASSPIEGSGNTIYFGEGSWLTVV.

This clone was detected a few times. This chain connects TRBV18 to TRBJ2-7, with 11 bases lining up with TRBD2. This CDR3 spans 16 amino acids. Germline V gives CDR1 KGHSH, CDR2 LQKENI. The J segment lost 2 bases and the V segment lost 3 bases, leaving 6 bases of the junction unmatched. In nucleotides, the CDR3 is TGTGCCAGCTCACCCTTAGCGGGAGGGCTCCCCTACGAGCAGTACTTC. Its translation is CASSPLAGGLPYEQYF. The full variable domain, with the rest looked up from reference TRBV18 and TRBJ2-7, is NAGVMQNPRHLVRRRGQEARLRCSPMKGHSHVYWYRQLPEEGLKFMVYLQKENIIDESGMPKERFSAEFPKEGPSILRIQQVVRGDSAAYFCASSPLAGGLPYEQYFGPGTRLTVT.

This clone was found a few times. V usage is TRBV7-2 and J usage is TRBJ2-3; D uncertain. The V gene lost 5 bases and the J gene lost 2 bases, with 8 bases spanning the gap. The germline V gene has CDR1 SGHTA and CDR2 FQGNSA. The length of the CDR3 is 13 residues. The CDR3 loop is CASSLVYTDTQYF. DNA for the CDR3: TGTGCCAGCAGCCTAGTGTACACAGATACGCAGTATTTT.

The CDR3 DNA follows: TGTGCCAGTAGCCGCGACAGGACCCGAGGCTCCTACGAGCAGTACTTC. It specifies CASSRDRTRGSYEQYF. V gene TRBV19 combines with J gene TRBJ2-7; the D gene is possibly TRBD1 (6 bases). Germline V lookup: CDR1 LNHDA, CDR2 SQIVND (reference sequence). The CDR3 extends over 16 amino acids. Trimming stripped 6 bases from V and 0 bases from J, with 18 bases between.

The rearrangement joins TRBV9 to TRBJ2-1, with 9 nucleotides matching TRBD2. The CDR3 covers 15 residues. V was pared by 0 bases and J by 2 bases, with 0 bases of the junction left unmatched. Germline V lookup: CDR1 SGDLS, CDR2 YYNGEE. The CDR3 sequence is CASSVASGTYNEQFF. CDR3 DNA: TGTGCCAGCAGCGTAGCTAGCGGGACCTACAATGAGCAGTTCTTC.

This clone has a handful of counts. This specimen includes other DNA sequences encoding the same CDR3. The chain has TRBV5-1 and TRBJ1-4; 7 bases fit TRBD1. The J segment lost 4 bases and the V segment lost 4 bases, leaving 4 bases of the junction unmatched. The CDR3 spans 14 residues. Germline V lookup: CDR1 SGHRS, CDR2 YFSETQ. CDR3 sequence reads: CASSLGQLNEKLFF. The CDR3 DNA sequence: TGCGCCAGCAGCCTGGGACAGCTTAATGAAAAACTGTTTTTT.

V usage is TRBV5-1 and J usage is TRBJ2-1; 11 positions match TRBD1. Germline lookup yields CDR1 SGHRS and CDR2 YFSETQ. The CDR3 loop spans 21 amino acids. V trimming: 0 bases; J trimming: 4 bases; junction bases outside the gene matches: 18. CDR3 in amino acids: CASSLALPGQGVDESYNEQFF. The CDR3 DNA follows: TGCGCCAGCAGCTTGGCCTTACCGGGACAGGGGGTCGACGAGAGTTACAATGAGCAGTTCTTC.

This clone was seen more than once but under ten times. The same CDR3 arises from other DNA sequences in this sample as well. This chain joins TRBV30 and TRBJ2-7; D is possibly TRBD1 (6 bases). The V and J ends lost 1 base and 4 bases respectively, with 11 bases between them. Per the germline V gene, CDR1 is GTSNPN and CDR2 is SVGIG (reference sequence). This CDR3 region has 13 residues. The CDR3 DNA reads TGTGCCTGGAGTGCACAGGGACCTTACGAGCAGTACTTC. Translation: CAWSAQGPYEQYF.

In this sample, this clone turned up a few times. The V call is TRBV5-4, the J call TRBJ2-7, with 13 nucleotides matching TRBD2. V lost 0 bases, J lost 7 bases, and 4 bases stayed unmatched. CDR1 and CDR2 (germline): SGHNT, YYREEE (reference sequence). The CDR3 is 15 residues long. As DNA, the CDR3 is TGTGCCAGCAGCTTGGCACTAGCGGGGGGGCGGGAGCAGTACTTC. It translates to CASSLALAGGREQYF.

The chain employs TRBV30 and TRBJ2-7; 7 positions match TRBD1. The ends lost 2 bases at V and 4 bases at J; junction bases unmatched: 11. This CDR3 region has 15 residues. Germline V gene lookup returns CDR1 GTSNPN and CDR2 SVGIG (reference sequence). CDR3 sequence (DNA): TGTGCCTGGAGTAAACCGGGGACAGCGAGTTACGAGCAGTACTTC. Encoded protein: CAWSKPGTASYEQYF.

V gene TRBV5-1 combines with J gene TRBJ2-7; TRBD1 matches at 10 bases. This CDR3 contains 15 residues. Per germline, CDR1 SGHRS and CDR2 YFSETQ. V lost 4 bases, J lost 3 bases, and 7 bases stayed unmatched. Written as DNA, the CDR3 is TGCGCCAGCAGCCAGCCGGGACAGGGGTACTACGAGCAGTACTTC. Its protein product is CASSQPGQGYYEQYF.

The V and J genes are TRBV15 and TRBJ2-2; D is perhaps TRBD2 (6 bases). Looked up from germline, CDR1 is LNHNV and CDR2 is YYDKDF (reference sequence). CDR3 length: 13 residues. The germline V and J ends were trimmed by 2 bases and 7 bases, with 8 bases remaining between them. The CDR3: CATSRQGGGELFF. CDR3 bases: TGTGCCACCAGCAGACAGGGAGGCGGGGAGCTGTTTTTT.

The genes are TRBV6-5 and TRBJ2-7; 7 bases line up with TRBD2. The germline V gene has CDR1 MNHEY and CDR2 SVGAGI. The CDR3 has 15 residues. Losses at the gene ends were 0 bases for V and 3 bases for J; bases not matched to a gene: 5. The CDR3 loop reads CASSYSAGVGYEQYF. As DNA, the CDR3 is TGTGCCAGCAGTTACTCGGCGGGAGTAGGCTACGAGCAGTACTTC.

This clone has a handful of counts. The chain carries TRBV19 and TRBJ1-5; D gene uncertain. V was cut by 5 bases and J by 5 bases, with 10 bases left in between. CDR3 length: 13 amino acids. CDR1 and CDR2 (germline): LNHDA, SQIVND (reference sequence). The CDR3 nucleotides are TGTGCCAGTAGTGTAGGGAGATATCAGCCCCAGCATTTT. As protein: CASSVGRYQPQHF.

The V and J genes are TRBV5-4 and TRBJ1-2; TRBD1 matches 8 bases. In germline, CDR1 is SGHNT, CDR2 YYREEE (reference sequence). This CDR3 region has 15 residues. Trimming removed 1 base from V and 4 bases from J; junction bases left unmatched: 6. CDR3 coding DNA: TGTGCCAGCAGCTTGATTCAGGGGGCGGGCTATGGCTACACCTTC. Its translation: CASSLIQGAGYGYTF.

This clone was observed a few times. The V gene is TRBV5-6, the J gene TRBJ1-1; D is possibly TRBD1 (6 bases). The CDR3 is made up of 13 amino acids. Trimming stripped 3 bases from V and 1 base from J, with 7 bases between. The germline gives CDR1 SGHDT, CDR2 YYEEEE. CDR3 loop: CASSWGQNTEAFF. The CDR3 DNA reads as TGTGCCAGCAGCTGGGGACAGAACACTGAAGCTTTCTTT.

The chain recombines TRBV29-1 with TRBJ2-1; no definite D call. The length of the CDR3 is 13 residues. Germline values: CDR1 SQVTM, CDR2 ANQGSEA. V gave up 4 bases and J gave up 5 bases, with 12 bases separating them. CDR3 protein: CSVARLADNEQFF. The CDR3 bases are TGCAGCGTTGCACGTCTGGCGGACAATGAGCAGTTCTTC.

The chain couples TRBV19 to TRBJ2-1, with TRBD1 matching over 12 bases. This CDR3 region has 13 residues. The ends lost 9 bases at V and 6 bases at J; junction bases unmatched: 3. Per germline, CDR1 LNHDA and CDR2 SQIVND (reference sequence). The CDR3 nucleotides read TGTGCCAGCCGGGACAGGGGGCCCAATGAGCAGTTCTTC. Its protein product is CASRDRGPNEQFF.